This entry features one T cell receptor beta chain sequence. Its target is not known. CDR1 KGHSH and CDR2 LQKENI come from the germline V gene. The V and J ends lost 2 bases and 4 bases respectively, with 11 bases between them. This CDR3 is 15 amino acids long. This sample is drawn from a study of T cells after yellow fever vaccination. Notes on the study in general: Researchers cautioned that FACS-sorted repertoires could harbor abundant clonotypes contaminating from the bulk population. Subsequent booster samples again held most clones from primary vaccination (96% CD4, about 90% CD8).

For TCR, cDNA came from 5'RACE template switching, which added a universal primer site and UMIs. TCRdb re-called the 5' RACE reads through MiXCR, storing one row per CDR3 protein. The sample has approximately 140,000 distinct CDR3 sequences; 6.5% to 8.5% are singletons. The specimen was CD4+ T cells sorted from PBMCs, collected 5 days after the yellow fever booster vaccination. The chain combines TRBV18 with TRBJ2-2, with D uncertain. This receptor was identified in a man aged 25-45 years who received the YFV17D yellow fever vaccine. CDR3 amino acids: CASSPAVSSTGELFF. CDR3 in DNA: TGTGCCAGCTCACCAGCAGTTAGCAGCACCGGGGAGCTGTTTTTT.